Each of the 8 T cell receptor beta chains below was sequenced from the same sample in a study of control samples from healthy donors and cancer patients. The method was immunoSEQ multiplex PCR; TCRdb's version includes in-frame clones alone and lacks a portion of them. The data contain approximately 120,000 clones, roughly 90% of them singletons. The sequencing input was blood. The source of these receptors is a man between 18 and 35 years old in good health.

V is TRBV5-8 and J is TRBJ1-6; D is uncertain. The V and J ends lost 1 base and 10 bases respectively, with 6 bases between them. This CDR3 spans 12 amino acids. Per the germline V gene, CDR1 is SGHTS and CDR2 is YDEGEE. Written as DNA, the CDR3 is TGTGCCAGCAGCTTGAGTAACTCACCCCTCCACTTT. Translation: CASSLSNSPLHF.

The rearrangement uses TRBV14 and TRBJ1-1; the D gene is possibly TRBD1 (5 bases). CDR1 and CDR2 (germline): SGHDN, FVKESK. The CDR3 runs 14 residues. The V end lost 2 bases, the J end lost 5 bases, and 12 bases lay between the germline ends. CDR3 loop: CASSQLRGGTEAFF. CDR3 bases: TGTGCCAGCAGCCAATTGAGGGGAGGGACTGAAGCTTTCTTT.

The chain has TRBV28 and TRBJ1-2; no clear D. The CDR3 covers 14 residues. The germline CDR1 and CDR2 sequences are MDHEN and SYDVKM. Trimming removed 7 bases at V and 4 bases at J, with 16 bases between. The CDR3 sequence: CASTETPGSYGYTF. CDR3 nucleotides: TGTGCCAGCACCGAGACGCCGGGGAGCTATGGCTACACCTTC.

J is TRBJ1-4 and V is TRBV2, with a possible D match to TRBD1 (6 bases). The CDR3 has 15 residues. The germline V and J ends were trimmed by 4 bases and 7 bases, with 16 bases remaining between them. The germline CDR1 and CDR2 sequences are SNHLY and FYNNEI. The CDR3 bases are TGTGCCAGCAGTGGATTAGGGGGGGGAGGTGAAAAACTGTTTTTT. Encoded protein: CASSGLGGGGEKLFF.

The chain uses TRBV7-3 and TRBJ1-1; 7 bases fit TRBD1. Per germline, CDR1 SGHTA and CDR2 FQGTGA. The junction had 6 bases not matched to a gene; V was cut back by 6 bases and J by 5 bases. The CDR3 sequence is 13 residues long. CDR3 residues: CASRFDRATEAFF. CDR3 sequence (DNA): TGTGCCAGCAGGTTCGACAGGGCAACTGAAGCTTTCTTT. The full variable domain, rest sourced from reference TRBV7-3 and TRBJ1-1, is GAGVSQTPSNKVTEKGKYVELRCDPISGHTALYWYRQSLGQGPEFLIYFQGTGAADDSGLPNDRFFAVRPEGSVSTLKIQRTERGDSAVYLCASRFDRATEAFFGQGTRLTVV.

CDR3 DNA sequence: TGTGCCAGCAGTGTAACTAGCTTCGATGAGCAGTTCTTC. This gives the protein CASSVTSFDEQFF. The chain links TRBV6-4 to TRBJ2-1, with D tentatively TRBD2 (6 bases). V shed 4 bases and J shed 8 bases, with 12 bases lying between them. This CDR3 has 13 amino acids. Looked up from germline, CDR1 is MRHNA and CDR2 is SNTAGT.

The chain joins TRBV5-4 to TRBJ1-4, with 9 positions matching TRBD1. The CDR3 has 16 residues. The germline CDR1 and CDR2 sequences are SGHNT and YYREEE (reference sequence). V trimming: 3 bases; J trimming: 4 bases; junction bases outside the gene matches: 7. CDR3 protein: CASSSLTGQGNEKLFF. Written as DNA, the CDR3 is TGTGCCAGCAGCTCTCTTACGGGACAGGGTAATGAAAAACTGTTTTTT.

The rearrangement uses TRBV10-3 and TRBJ2-2, with TRBD2 matching 7 bases. The V gene's germline CDR1 is ENHRY and CDR2 SYGVKD. This CDR3 has 17 amino acids. With 0 bases clipped from V and 5 bases from J, the junction kept 9 bases outside the gene matches. The CDR3 region has the DNA TGTGCCATCAGTGAGTCGCTGGCGGGAGCTCAAACCGGGGAGCTGTTTTTT. Protein: CAISESLAGAQTGELFF.